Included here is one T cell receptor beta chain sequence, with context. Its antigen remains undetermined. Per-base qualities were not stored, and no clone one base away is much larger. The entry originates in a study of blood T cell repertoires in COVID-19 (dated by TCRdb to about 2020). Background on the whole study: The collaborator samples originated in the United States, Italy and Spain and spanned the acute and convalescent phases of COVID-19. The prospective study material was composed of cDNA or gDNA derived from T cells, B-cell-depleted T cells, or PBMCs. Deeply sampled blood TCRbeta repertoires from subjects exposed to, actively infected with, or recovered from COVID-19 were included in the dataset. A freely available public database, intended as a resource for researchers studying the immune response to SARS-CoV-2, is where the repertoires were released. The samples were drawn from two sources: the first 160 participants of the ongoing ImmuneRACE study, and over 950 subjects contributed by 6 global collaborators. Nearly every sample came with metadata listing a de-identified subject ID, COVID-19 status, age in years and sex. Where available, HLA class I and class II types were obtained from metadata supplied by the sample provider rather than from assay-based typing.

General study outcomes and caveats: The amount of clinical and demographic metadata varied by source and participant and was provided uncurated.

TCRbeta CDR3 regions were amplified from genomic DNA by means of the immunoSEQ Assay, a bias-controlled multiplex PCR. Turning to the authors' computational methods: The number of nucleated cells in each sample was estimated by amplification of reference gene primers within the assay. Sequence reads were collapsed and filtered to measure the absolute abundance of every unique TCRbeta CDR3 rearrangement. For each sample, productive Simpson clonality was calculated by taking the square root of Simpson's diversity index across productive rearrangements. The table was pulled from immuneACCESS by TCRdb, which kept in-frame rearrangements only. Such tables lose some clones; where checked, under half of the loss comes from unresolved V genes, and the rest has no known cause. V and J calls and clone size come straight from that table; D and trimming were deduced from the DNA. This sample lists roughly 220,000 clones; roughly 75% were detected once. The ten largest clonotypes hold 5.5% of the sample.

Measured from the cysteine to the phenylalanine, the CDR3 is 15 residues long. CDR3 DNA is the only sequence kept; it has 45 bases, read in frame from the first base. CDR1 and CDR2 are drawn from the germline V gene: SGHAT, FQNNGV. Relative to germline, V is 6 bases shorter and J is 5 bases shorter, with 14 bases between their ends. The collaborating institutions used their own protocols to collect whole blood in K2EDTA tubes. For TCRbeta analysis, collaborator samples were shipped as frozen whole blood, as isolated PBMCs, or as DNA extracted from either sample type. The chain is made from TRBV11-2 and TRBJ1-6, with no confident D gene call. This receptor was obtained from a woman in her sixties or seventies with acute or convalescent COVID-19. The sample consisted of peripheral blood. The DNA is TGTGCCAGCAGGCCCGAGGGCCGAAATAATTCACCCCTCCACTTT. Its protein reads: CASRPEGRNNSPLHF.